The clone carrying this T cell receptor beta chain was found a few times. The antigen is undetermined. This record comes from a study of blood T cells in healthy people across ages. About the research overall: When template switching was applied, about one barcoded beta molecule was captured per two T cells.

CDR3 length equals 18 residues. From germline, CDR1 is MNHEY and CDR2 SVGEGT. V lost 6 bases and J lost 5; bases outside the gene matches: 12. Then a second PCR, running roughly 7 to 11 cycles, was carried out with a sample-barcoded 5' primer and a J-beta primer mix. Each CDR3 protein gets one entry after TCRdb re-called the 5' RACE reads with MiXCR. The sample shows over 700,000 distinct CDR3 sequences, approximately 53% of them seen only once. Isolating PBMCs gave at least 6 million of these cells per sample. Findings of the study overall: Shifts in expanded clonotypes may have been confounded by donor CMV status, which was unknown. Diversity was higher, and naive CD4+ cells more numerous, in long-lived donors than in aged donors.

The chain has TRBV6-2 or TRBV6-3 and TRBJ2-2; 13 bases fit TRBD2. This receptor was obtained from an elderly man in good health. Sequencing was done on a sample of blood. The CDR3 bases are TGTGCCAGCAGCCTTGGACTAGCGGGAGTTCATAGGACCGGGGAGCTGTTTTTT. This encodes CASSLGLAGVHRTGELFF.